Sequencing of this T cell receptor (beta chain) was carried out in a study of CD8 T cells in Susac syndrome. Study overall: When blood was drawn, the patients with Susac syndrome were therapy-naive, on corticosteroids, or on intravenous immunoglobulin alone. General study results and limits: The study acknowledged a relatively small number of individuals in its TCR sequencing and HLA analysis.

Patients with Susac syndrome met the recently defined diagnostic criteria for definite or probable disease. Negative isolation was used for CD8+ and CD4+ T cells, and FACS enrichment was applied to TEMRA cells. RNA in amounts of about 0.45 to 1 ug was reverse transcribed with random hexamers. Using its own MiXCR run on the immunoSEQ multiplex PCR reads, TCRdb lists one record per CDR3 protein. The sample includes approximately 100,000 distinct CDR3 sequences, roughly 94% seen only once; the top ten take over 0.4%. As regards this clonotype: Its specificity is unknown.

The CDR3 is 13 residues long. Germline CDR1 is SGDLS and CDR2 is YYNGEE. V gave up 2 bases and J gave up 4 bases, with 7 bases separating them. The clonotype comes from a human donor with Susac syndrome. Sequencing used CD8+ T cells from PBMCs. The chain uses TRBV9 and TRBJ2-1; the D gene is possibly TRBD1 (5 bases). The CDR3 sequence is CASSVTGYNEQFF. The CDR3 nucleotides read TGTGCCAGCAGCGTCACAGGTTACAATGAGCAGTTCTTC.